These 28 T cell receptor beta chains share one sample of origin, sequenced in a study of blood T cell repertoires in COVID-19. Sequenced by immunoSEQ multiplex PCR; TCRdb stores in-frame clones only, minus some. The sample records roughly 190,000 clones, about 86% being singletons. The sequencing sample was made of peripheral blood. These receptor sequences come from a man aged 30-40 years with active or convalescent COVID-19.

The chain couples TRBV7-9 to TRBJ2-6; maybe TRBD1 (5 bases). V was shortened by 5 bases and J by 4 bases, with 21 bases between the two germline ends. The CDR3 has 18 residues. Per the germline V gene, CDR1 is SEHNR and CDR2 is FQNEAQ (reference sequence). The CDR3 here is CASSRNRVSREGANVLTF. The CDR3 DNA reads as TGTGCCAGCAGCCGAAACCGAGTCAGCAGGGAAGGGGCCAACGTCCTGACTTTC. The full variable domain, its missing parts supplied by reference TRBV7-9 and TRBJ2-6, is DTGVSQNPRHKITKRGQNVTFRCDPISEHNRLYWYRQTLGQGPEFLTYFQNEAQLEKSRLLSDRFSAERPKGSFSTLEIQRTEQGDSAMYLCASSRNRVSREGANVLTFGAGSRLTVL.

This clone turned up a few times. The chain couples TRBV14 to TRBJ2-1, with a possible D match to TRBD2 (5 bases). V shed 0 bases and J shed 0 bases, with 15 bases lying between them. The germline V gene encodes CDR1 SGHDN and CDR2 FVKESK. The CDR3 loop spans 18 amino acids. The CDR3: CASSQEFERPNSYNEQFF. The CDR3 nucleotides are TGTGCCAGCAGCCAAGAGTTCGAGCGGCCTAACTCCTACAATGAGCAGTTCTTC.

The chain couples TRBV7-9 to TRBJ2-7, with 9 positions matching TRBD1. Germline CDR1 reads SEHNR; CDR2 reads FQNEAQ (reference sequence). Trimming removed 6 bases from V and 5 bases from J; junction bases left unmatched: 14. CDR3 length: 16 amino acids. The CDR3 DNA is TGTGCCAGCAGACGCACAGCCGGGACAGGGAATAACGAGCAGTACTTC. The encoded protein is CASRRTAGTGNNEQYF.

CDR3 in DNA: TGTGCTAGTGGTTTGTACTTAGCGGGGGCTAGCACAGATACGCAGTATTTT. It codes for CASGLYLAGASTDTQYF. The V call is TRBV12-5, the J call TRBJ2-3; 9 nucleotides match TRBD2. Losses at the gene ends were 2 bases for V and 0 bases for J; bases not matched to a gene: 6. CDR1 LGHNT and CDR2 FRNRAP come from the germline V gene. This CDR3 comprises 17 residues.

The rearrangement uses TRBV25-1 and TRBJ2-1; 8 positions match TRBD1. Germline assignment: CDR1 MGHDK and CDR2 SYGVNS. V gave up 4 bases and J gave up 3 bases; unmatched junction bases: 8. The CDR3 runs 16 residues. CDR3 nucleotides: TGTGCCAGCAGTGTACTACGGACAGGGTTCTACAATGAGCAGTTCTTC. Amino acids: CASSVLRTGFYNEQFF.

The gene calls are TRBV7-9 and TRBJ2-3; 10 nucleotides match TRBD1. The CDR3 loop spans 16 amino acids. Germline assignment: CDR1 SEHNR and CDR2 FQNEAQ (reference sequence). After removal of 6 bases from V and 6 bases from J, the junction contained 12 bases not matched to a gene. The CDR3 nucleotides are TGTGCCAGCAGTTTCAAGACAGGGGGCGGAGCGGATACGCAGTATTTT. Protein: CASSFKTGGGADTQYF.

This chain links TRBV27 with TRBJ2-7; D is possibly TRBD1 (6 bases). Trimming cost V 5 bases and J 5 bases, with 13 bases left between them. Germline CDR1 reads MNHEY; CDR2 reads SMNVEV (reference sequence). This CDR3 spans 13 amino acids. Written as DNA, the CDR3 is TGTGCCAGCAGTGGGGGCCTCCGAGACGAGCAGTACTTC. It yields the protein CASSGGLRDEQYF.

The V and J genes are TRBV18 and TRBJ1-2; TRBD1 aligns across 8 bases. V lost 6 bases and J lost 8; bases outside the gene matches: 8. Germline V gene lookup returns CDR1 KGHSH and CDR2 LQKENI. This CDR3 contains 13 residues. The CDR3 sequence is CASSSGGKVGYTF. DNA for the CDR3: TGTGCCAGCTCCTCAGGGGGCAAAGTAGGCTACACCTTC.

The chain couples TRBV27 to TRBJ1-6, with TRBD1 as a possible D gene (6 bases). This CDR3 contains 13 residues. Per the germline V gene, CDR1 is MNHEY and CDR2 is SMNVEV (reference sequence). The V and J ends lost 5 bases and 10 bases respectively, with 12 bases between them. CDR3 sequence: CASSSGGSSPLHF. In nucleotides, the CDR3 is TGTGCCAGCAGTAGCGGGGGCAGCTCACCCCTCCACTTT.

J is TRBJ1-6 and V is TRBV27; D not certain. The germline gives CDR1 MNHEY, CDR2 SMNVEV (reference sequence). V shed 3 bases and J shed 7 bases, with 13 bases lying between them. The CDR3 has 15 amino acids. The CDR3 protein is CASSFTSSPNSPLHF. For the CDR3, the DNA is TGTGCCAGCAGTTTTACTTCGAGTCCCAATTCACCCCTCCACTTT.

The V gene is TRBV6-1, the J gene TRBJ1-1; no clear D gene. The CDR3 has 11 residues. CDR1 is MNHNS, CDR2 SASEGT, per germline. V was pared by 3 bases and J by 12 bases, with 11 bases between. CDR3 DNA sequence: TGTGCCAGCAGTGAGATCACGGTGACTTTCTTT. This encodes CASSEITVTFF.

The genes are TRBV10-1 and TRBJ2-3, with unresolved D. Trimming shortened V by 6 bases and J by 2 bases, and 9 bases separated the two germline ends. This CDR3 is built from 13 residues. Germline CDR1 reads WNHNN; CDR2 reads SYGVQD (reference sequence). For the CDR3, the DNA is TGCGCCAGCAGCCCGAGTAACACAGATACGCAGTATTTT. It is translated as CASSPSNTDTQYF.

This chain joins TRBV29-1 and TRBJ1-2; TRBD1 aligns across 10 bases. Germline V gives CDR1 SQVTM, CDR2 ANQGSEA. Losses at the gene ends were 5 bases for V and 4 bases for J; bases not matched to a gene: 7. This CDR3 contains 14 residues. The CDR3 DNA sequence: TGCAGCGTTATCCCGACAGGGGGCACCTATGGCTACACCTTC. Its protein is CSVIPTGGTYGYTF.

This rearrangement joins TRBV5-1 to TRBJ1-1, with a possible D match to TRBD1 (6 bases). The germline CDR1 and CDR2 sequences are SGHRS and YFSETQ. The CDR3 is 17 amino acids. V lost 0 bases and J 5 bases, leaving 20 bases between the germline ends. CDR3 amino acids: CASSLGARMQGLTEAFF. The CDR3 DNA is TGCGCCAGCAGCTTGGGGGCCCGGATGCAGGGGTTAACTGAAGCTTTCTTT.

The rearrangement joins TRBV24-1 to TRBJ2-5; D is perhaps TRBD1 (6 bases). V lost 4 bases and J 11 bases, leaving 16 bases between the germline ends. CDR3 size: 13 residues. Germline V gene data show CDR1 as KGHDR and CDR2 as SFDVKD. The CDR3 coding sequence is TGTGCCACCAGTGACCCCAACAGGGATGAGCAGTACTTC. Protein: CATSDPNRDEQYF.

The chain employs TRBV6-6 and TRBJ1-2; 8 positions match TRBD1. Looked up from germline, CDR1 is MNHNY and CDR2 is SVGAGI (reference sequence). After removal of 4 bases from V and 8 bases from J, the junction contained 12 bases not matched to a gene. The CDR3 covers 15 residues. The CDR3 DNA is TGTGCCAGCAGTTCTAGTCACACAGGGGGAGAGGGCTACACCTTC. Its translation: CASSSSHTGGEGYTF.

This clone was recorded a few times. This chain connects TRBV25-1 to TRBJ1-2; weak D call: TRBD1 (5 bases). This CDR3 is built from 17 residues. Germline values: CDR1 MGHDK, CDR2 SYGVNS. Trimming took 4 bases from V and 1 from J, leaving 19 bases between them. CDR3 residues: CASSGGPGLPLNYGYTF. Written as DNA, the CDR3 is TGTGCCAGCAGTGGGGGACCGGGACTCCCACTTAACTATGGCTACACCTTC.

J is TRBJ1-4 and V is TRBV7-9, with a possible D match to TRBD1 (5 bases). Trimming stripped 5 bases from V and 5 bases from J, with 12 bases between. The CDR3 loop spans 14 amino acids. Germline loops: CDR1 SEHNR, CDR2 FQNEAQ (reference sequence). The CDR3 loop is CASSLDTSNEKLFF. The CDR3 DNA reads TGTGCCAGCAGCCTGGACACCTCCAATGAAAAACTGTTTTTT. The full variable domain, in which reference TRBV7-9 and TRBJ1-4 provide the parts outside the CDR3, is DTGVSQNPRHKITKRGQNVTFRCDPISEHNRLYWYRQTLGQGPEFLTYFQNEAQLEKSRLLSDRFSAERPKGSFSTLEIQRTEQGDSAMYLCASSLDTSNEKLFFGSGTQLSVL.

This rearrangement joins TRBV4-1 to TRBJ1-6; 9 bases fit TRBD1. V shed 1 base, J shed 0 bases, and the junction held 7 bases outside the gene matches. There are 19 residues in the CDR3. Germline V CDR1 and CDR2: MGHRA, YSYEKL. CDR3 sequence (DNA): TGCGCCAGCAGCCAAGCCCAGGGACAGGGAAGCTCCTATAATTCACCCCTCCACTTT. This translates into CASSQAQGQGSSYNSPLHF.

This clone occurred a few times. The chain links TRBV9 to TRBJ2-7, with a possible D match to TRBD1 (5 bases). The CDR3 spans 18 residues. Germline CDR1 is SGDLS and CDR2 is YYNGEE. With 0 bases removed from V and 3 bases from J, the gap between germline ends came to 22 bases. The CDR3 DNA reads TGTGCCAGCAGCGTAGGGGATAGGGTTCAGGGCCCTAGCTACGAGCAGTACTTC. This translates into CASSVGDRVQGPSYEQYF.

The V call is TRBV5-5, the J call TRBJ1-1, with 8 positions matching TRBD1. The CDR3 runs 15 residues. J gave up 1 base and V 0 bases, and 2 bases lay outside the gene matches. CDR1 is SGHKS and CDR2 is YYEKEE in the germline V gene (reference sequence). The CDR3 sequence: CASSLEQGANTEAFF. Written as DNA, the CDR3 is TGTGCCAGCAGCTTGGAGCAGGGGGCGAACACTGAAGCTTTCTTT.

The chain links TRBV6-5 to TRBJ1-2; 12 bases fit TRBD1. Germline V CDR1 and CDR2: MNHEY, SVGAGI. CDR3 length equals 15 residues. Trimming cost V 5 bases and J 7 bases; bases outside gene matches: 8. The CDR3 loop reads CASSPGQGAGSGYTF. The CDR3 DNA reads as TGTGCCAGCAGTCCGGGACAGGGGGCCGGCTCTGGCTACACCTTC.

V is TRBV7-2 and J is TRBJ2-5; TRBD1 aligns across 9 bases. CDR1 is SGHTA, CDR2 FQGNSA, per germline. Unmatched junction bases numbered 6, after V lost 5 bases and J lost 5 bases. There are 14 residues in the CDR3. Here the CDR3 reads CASSRGDRAETQYF. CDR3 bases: TGTGCCAGCAGCCGGGGGGACAGGGCCGAGACCCAGTACTTC.

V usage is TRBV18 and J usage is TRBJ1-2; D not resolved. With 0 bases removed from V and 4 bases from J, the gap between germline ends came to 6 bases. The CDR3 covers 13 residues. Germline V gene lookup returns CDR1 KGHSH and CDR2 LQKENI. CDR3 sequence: CASSPPGSYGYTF. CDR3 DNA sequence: TGTGCCAGCTCACCACCAGGGAGCTATGGCTACACCTTC.

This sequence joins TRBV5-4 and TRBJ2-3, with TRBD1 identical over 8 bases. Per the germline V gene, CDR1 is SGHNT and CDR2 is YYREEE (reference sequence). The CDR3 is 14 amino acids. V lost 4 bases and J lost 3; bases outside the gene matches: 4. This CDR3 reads CASSAQGATDTQYF. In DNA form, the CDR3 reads TGTGCCAGCAGCGCGCAGGGGGCAACAGATACGCAGTATTTT.

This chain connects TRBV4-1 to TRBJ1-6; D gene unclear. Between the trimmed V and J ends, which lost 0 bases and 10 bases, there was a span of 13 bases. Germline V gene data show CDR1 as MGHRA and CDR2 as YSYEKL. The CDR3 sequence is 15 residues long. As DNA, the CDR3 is TGCGCCAGCAGCCAAGATCCGGTTTCGGGGTCACCCCTCCACTTT. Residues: CASSQDPVSGSPLHF.

CDR3 DNA sequence: TGCGCCAGCAGCCAGTATTGGACTAGCCAGAGCTCCTACGAGCAGTACTTC. It specifies CASSQYWTSQSSYEQYF. The chain employs TRBV4-3 and TRBJ2-7, with 8 positions matching TRBD2. Germline CDR1 and CDR2: LGHNA and YSLEER. The CDR3 is 17 amino acids. The ends lost 3 bases at V and 0 bases at J; junction bases unmatched: 10.

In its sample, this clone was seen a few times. This chain's CDR3 is CASRQGNAHNQPQHF. CDR3 nucleotide sequence: TGTGCCAGCAGGCAGGGGAACGCACACAATCAGCCCCAGCATTTT. This rearrangement joins TRBV6-5 to TRBJ1-5, with a tentative D call TRBD1 (6 bases). The CDR3 spans 15 residues. CDR1 and CDR2 (germline): MNHEY, SVGAGI. V lost 6 bases to trimming and J lost 3 bases, with 15 bases between them.